This TCR beta chain was identified in a study of blood T cell repertoires in COVID-19. CDR1 is SGHRS, CDR2 YFSETQ, per germline. The CDR3 runs to 14 residues. Trimming pared 6 bases from V and 5 bases from J, leaving 15 bases between. TCRdb keeps only in-frame clones here, not all; method: immunoSEQ multiplex PCR. The table has 100,000 to 150,000 clones, about 90% seen once. The rearrangement links TRBV5-1 to TRBJ2-1, with a possible D match to TRBD1 (6 bases). Sequencing was done on a sample of peripheral blood. The receptor was derived from a man between 45 and 60 years old with COVID-19, enrolled during active disease. DNA of the CDR3: TGCGCCAGCAATGAGAGGGGGAACAACAATGAGCAGTTCTTC. Translated, it gives CASNERGNNNEQFF. The full variable domain, its missing parts supplied by reference TRBV5-1 and TRBJ2-1, is KAGVTQTPRYLIKTRGQQVTLSCSPISGHRSVSWYQQTPGQGLQFLFEYFSETQRNKGNFPGRFSGRQFSNSRSEMNVSTLELGDSALYLCASNERGNNNEQFFGPGTRLTVL.